This TCR beta chain was found in a study of T cell repertoires and HLA-DP antigens. Study overall: One alloantigen had ten or so groove amino acid differences from self, the other one.

Germline V lookup: CDR1 MNHEY, CDR2 SVGAGI. The CDR3 runs 14 residues. V was pared by 5 bases and J by 0 bases, with 7 bases between. Each pre-culture CD4+ sample aimed for 200,000 T cell genomes at deep resolution. Measured with immunoSEQ multiplex PCR; TCRdb has only the in-frame clones, and not every one. This table has about 73,000 clones, just under 80% appearing once. To note about this clone: Its target is unknown.

V gene TRBV6-5 combines with J gene TRBJ1-4; possible D gene TRBD1, 5 bases. This receptor was identified in a man in his 60s in good health and CMV-seronegative. Specimen: CD4+ T cells from PBMCs. This chain's CDR3 is CASSRQTTNEKLFF. CDR3 coding DNA: TGTGCCAGCAGTCGACAGACAACTAATGAAAAACTGTTTTTT.